This T cell receptor (beta chain) emerged from a study of OX40 agonist ivuxolimab in advanced cancers. Profiling relied on immunoSEQ multiplex PCR, and the TCRdb table lists in-frame clones only, not all of them. The profile covers 50,000 to 65,000 clones, with 87% appearing a single time and 2.5% to 3% taken by the ten largest. Germline trimming cut 4 bases from V and 4 bases from J; bases unmatched to any gene: 7. The V gene's germline CDR1 is SGHDT and CDR2 YYEEEE. CDR3 length: 16 amino acids. The chain couples TRBV5-6 to TRBJ2-3; 12 nucleotides match TRBD2. This specimen consisted of CD4+ or CD8+ T cells sorted from blood, obtained in a trial of the OX40 agonist ivuxolimab. The receptor's source is an adult with an advanced solid tumor such as melanoma, head and neck, liver or kidney cancer. The CDR3 loop reads CASSLRLAGVSDTQYF. CDR3 nucleotides: TGTGCCAGCAGCCTAAGACTAGCGGGAGTGTCAGATACGCAGTATTTT.